The 5 T cell receptor beta chains listed next were all sequenced from one sample in a study of blood T cells in healthy people across ages. Primers used in a second PCR of about 6 to 11 cycles were a sample-barcoded 5' primer and a J-beta primer mix. TCRdb re-analysed the 5' RACE reads in MiXCR, keeping a single row per CDR3 protein. The sample includes fewer than 2 million distinct CDR3 sequences, about 39% seen only once; the top ten take under 30%. Sequenced sample: blood. The receptors stem from a human donor in good health.

The chain is built from TRBV12-3 or TRBV12-4 and TRBJ1-2; D unresolved. This CDR3 comprises 14 residues. Trimming removed 1 base from V and 8 bases from J, with 14 bases in between. CDR3 DNA sequence: TGTGCCAGCAGTTTAGGACCAAAAAGGGCCGGCTACACCTTC. It codes for CASSLGPKRAGYTF.

A few counts support this clonotype. The chain combines TRBV28 with TRBJ2-7; 8 bases map to TRBD1. Per germline, CDR1 MDHEN and CDR2 SYDVKM. V shed 4 bases and J 4 bases; nucleotides not matched to a gene: 12. The CDR3 runs 16 residues. CDR3 region: CASSSERDRTLYEQYF. CDR3 coding DNA: TGTGCCAGCAGTTCAGAGAGGGACAGGACACTTTACGAGCAGTACTTC.

This chain links TRBV20-1 with TRBJ2-1; TRBD2 matches at 7 bases. The CDR3 spans 16 residues. With 5 bases clipped from V and 3 bases from J, the junction kept 13 bases outside the gene matches. Germline values: CDR1 DFQATT, CDR2 SNEGSKA (reference sequence). Written as DNA, the CDR3 is TGCAGTGCTGGCCGAGTTTGGGGGGGGGACTACAATGAGCAGTTCTTC. Its protein product is CSAGRVWGGDYNEQFF.

This chain uses TRBV6-1 with TRBJ1-2; 7 bases fit TRBD1. After removal of 5 bases from V and 0 bases from J, the junction contained 12 bases not matched to a gene. CDR3 length equals 17 residues. The germline CDR1 and CDR2 sequences are MNHNS and SASEGT. The DNA for the CDR3 is TGTGCCAGCAGTCGCGGGACAGTAGGGATCGCTAACTATGGCTACACCTTC. Protein sequence: CASSRGTVGIANYGYTF.

At least ten counts were recorded for this clonotype. This chain uses TRBV29-1 with TRBJ2-3; D is undetermined. V was clipped by 5 bases and J by 4 bases, with 7 bases between them. The CDR3 sequence is 11 residues long. Germline V lookup: CDR1 SQVTM, CDR2 ANQGSEA. CDR3 sequence reads: CSVTIADTQYF. CDR3 nucleotides: TGCAGCGTTACTATCGCAGATACGCAGTATTTT.